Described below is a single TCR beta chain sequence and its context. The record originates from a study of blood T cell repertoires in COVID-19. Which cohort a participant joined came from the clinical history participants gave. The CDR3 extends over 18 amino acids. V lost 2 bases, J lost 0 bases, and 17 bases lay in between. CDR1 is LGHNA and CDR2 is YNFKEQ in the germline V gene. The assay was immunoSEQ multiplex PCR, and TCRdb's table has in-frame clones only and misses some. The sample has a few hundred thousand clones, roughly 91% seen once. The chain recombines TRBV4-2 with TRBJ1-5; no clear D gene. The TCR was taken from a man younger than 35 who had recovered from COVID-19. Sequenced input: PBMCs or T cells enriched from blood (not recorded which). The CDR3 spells CASSQFRQADYSNQPQHF. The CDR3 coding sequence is TGTGCCAGCAGCCAATTTAGGCAGGCCGACTATAGCAATCAGCCCCAGCATTTT.